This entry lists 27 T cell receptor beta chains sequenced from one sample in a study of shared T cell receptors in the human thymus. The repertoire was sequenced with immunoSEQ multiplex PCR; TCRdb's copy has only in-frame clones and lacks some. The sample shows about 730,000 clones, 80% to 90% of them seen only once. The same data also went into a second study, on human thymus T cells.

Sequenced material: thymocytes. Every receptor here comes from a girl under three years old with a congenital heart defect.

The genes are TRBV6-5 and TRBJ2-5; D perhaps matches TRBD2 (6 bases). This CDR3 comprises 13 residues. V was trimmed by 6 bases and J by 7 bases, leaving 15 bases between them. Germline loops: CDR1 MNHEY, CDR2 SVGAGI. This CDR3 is CASRGRREGTQYF. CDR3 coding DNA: TGTGCCAGCAGAGGACGGCGGGAAGGGACCCAGTACTTC.

The CDR3 coding sequence is TGTGCCAGCAGCTTAGGCAGGGCCGATCAGCCCCAGCATTTT. It yields the protein CASSLGRADQPQHF. This chain connects TRBV7-9 to TRBJ1-5, with TRBD1 as a possible D gene (5 bases). Germline V gives CDR1 SEHNR, CDR2 FQNEAQ (reference sequence). Trimming shortened V by 1 base and J by 5 bases, and 9 bases separated the two germline ends. This CDR3 contains 14 residues.

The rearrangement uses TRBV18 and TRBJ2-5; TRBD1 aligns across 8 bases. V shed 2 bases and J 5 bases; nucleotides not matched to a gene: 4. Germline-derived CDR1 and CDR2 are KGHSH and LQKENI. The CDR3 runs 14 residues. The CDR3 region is CASSPSTGEETQYF. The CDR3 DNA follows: TGTGCCAGCTCACCATCGACAGGGGAGGAGACCCAGTACTTC. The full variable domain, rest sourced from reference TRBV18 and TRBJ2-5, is NAGVMQNPRHLVRRRGQEARLRCSPMKGHSHVYWYRQLPEEGLKFMVYLQKENIIDESGMPKERFSAEFPKEGPSILRIQQVVRGDSAAYFCASSPSTGEETQYFGPGTRLLVL.

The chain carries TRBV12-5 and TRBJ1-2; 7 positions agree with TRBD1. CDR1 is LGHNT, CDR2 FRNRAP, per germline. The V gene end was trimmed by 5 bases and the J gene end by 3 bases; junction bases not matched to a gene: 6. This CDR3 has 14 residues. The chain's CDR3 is CASGNRGEDYGYTF. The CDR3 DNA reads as TGTGCTAGTGGTAACAGGGGAGAGGACTATGGCTACACCTTC.

In DNA, the CDR3 is TGTGCCAGCAGCCCCGGGACACCCTACGAGCAGTACTTC. It translates to CASSPGTPYEQYF. The chain links TRBV5-5 to TRBJ2-7, with a tentative D call TRBD1 (6 bases). Germline-derived CDR1 and CDR2 are SGHKS and YYEKEE (reference sequence). This CDR3 contains 13 residues. The ends were cut back, 4 bases at V and 2 bases at J, with 10 bases in the middle.

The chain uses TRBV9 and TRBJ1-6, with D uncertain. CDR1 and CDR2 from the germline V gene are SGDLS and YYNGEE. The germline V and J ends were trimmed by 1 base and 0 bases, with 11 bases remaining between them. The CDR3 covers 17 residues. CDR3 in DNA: TGTGCCAGCAGCGTAAATGCGGAGAGCTCCTATAATTCACCCCTCCACTTT. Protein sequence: CASSVNAESSYNSPLHF.

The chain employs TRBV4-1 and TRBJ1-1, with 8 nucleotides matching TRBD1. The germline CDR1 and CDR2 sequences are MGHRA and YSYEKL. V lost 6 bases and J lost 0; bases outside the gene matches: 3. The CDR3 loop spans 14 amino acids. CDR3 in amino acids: CASRQQGVNTEAFF. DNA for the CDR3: TGCGCCAGCAGGCAACAGGGGGTGAACACTGAAGCTTTCTTT.

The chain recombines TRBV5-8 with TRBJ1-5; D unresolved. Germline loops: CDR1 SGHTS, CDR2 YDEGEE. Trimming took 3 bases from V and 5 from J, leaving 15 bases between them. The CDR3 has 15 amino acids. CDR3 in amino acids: CASSSRGYDHQPQHF. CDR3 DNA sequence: TGTGCCAGCAGCTCAAGAGGGTACGACCATCAGCCCCAGCATTTT.

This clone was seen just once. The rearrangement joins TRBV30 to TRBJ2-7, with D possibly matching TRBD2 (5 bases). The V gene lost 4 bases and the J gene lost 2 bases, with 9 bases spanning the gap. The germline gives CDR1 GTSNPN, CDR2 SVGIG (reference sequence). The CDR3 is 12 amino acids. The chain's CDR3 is CAWTGLAYEQYF. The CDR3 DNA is TGTGCCTGGACCGGACTGGCCTACGAGCAGTACTTC.

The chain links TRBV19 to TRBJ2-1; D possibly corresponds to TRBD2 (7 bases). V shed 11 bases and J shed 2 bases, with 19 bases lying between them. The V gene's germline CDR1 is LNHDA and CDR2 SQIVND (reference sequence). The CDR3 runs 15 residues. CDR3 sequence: CAARGKGGAYNEQFF. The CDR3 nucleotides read TGTGCCGCGAGAGGAAAGGGGGGGGCCTACAATGAGCAGTTCTTC.

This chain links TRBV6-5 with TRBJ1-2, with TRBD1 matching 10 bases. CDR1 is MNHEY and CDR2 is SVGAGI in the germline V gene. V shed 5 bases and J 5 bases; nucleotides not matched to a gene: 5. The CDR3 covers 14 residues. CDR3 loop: CASSRGTGVYGYTF. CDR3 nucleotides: TGTGCCAGCAGTCGCGGGACAGGGGTATATGGCTACACCTTC.

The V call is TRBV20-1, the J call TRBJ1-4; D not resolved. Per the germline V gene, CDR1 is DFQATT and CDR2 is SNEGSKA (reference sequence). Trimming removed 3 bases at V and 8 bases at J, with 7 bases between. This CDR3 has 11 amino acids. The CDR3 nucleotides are TGCAGTGCTAGCCCCAGGGAAAAACTGTTTTTT. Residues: CSASPREKLFF.

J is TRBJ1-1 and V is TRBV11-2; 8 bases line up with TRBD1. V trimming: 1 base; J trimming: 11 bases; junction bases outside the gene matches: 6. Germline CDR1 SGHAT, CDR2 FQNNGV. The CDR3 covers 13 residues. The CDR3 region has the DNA TGTGCCAGCAGCTTAGTGACAGGGGATAGGGCTTTCTTT. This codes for CASSLVTGDRAFF.

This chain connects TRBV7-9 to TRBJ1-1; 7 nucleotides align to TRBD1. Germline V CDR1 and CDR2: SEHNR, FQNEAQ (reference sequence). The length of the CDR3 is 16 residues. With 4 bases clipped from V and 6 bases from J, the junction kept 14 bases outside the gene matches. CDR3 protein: CASSSLGRGIGAEAFF. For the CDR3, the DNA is TGTGCCAGCAGCTCCCTGGGCAGGGGGATCGGAGCTGAAGCTTTCTTT.

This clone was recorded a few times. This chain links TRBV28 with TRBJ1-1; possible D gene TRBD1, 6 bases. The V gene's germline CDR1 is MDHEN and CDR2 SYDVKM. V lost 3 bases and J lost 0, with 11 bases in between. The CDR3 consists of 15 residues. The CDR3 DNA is TGTGCCAGCAGTTTTAGTGGACAGATGAACACTGAAGCTTTCTTT. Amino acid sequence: CASSFSGQMNTEAFF.

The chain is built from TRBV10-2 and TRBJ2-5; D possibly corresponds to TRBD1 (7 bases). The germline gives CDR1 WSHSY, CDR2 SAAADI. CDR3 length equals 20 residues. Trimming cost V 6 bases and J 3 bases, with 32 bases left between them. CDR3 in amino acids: CASRGGLTGETGDGEETQYF. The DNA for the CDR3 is TGCGCCAGCAGAGGTGGATTGACGGGGGAAACAGGGGATGGGGAAGAGACCCAGTACTTC.

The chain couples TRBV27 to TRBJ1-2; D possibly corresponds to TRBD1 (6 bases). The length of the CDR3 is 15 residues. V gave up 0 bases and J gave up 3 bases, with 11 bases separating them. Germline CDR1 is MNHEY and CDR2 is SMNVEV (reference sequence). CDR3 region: CASSLSVDSDYGYTF. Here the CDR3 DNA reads TGTGCCAGCAGTTTATCGGTGGACAGCGACTATGGCTACACCTTC.

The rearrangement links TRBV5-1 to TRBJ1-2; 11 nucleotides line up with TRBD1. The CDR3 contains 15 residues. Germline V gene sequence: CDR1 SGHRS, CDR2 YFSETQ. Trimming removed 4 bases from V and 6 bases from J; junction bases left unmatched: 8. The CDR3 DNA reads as TGCGCCAGCAGCGCCTACCTGGGACAGGGGGATGGCTACACCTTC. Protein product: CASSAYLGQGDGYTF.

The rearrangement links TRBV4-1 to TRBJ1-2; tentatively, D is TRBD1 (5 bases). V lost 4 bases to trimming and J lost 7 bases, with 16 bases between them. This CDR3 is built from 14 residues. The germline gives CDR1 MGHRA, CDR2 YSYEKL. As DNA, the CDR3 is TGCGCCAGCAGCCTCCCGGCGGGGGGAGGTGGCTACACCTTC. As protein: CASSLPAGGGGYTF.

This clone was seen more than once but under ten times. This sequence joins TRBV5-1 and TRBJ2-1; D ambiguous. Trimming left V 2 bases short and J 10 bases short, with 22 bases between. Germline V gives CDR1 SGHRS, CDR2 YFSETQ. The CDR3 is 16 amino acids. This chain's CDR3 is CASSFSGIDGLWEQFF. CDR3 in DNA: TGCGCCAGCAGCTTCTCAGGAATTGATGGTCTCTGGGAGCAGTTCTTC.

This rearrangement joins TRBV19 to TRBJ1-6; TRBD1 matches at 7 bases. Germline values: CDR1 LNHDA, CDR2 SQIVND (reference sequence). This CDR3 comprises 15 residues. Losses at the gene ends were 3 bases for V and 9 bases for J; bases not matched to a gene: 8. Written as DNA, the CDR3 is TGTGCCAGTAGTATCGACGAACAGGGGTGTTCACCCCTCCACTTT. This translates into CASSIDEQGCSPLHF.

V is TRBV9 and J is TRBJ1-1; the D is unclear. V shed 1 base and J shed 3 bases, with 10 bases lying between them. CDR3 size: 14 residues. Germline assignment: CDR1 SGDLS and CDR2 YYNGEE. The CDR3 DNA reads TGTGCCAGCAGCGTATACCCCGGGGACACTGAAGCTTTCTTT. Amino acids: CASSVYPGDTEAFF.

The CDR3 DNA follows: TGCGCCAGCAGCCAAGGGACAGGGGAGCGCAATCAGCCCCAGCATTTT. Protein product: CASSQGTGERNQPQHF. The chain employs TRBV4-3 and TRBJ1-5; 9 bases agree with TRBD1. With V trimmed by 1 base and J by 2 bases, 3 bases remained unmatched. The germline CDR1 and CDR2 sequences are LGHNA and YSLEER. CDR3 size: 16 residues.

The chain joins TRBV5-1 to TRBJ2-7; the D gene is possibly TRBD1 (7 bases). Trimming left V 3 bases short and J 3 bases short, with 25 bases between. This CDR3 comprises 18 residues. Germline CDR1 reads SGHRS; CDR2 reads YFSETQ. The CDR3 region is CASSWTTRGPNPDYEQYF. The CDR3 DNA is TGCGCCAGCAGCTGGACTACTAGGGGGCCTAACCCAGACTACGAGCAGTACTTC.

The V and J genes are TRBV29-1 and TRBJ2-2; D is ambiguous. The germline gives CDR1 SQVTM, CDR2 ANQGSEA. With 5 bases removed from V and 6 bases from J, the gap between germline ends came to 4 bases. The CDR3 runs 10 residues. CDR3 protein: CSVSSGELFF. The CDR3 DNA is TGCAGCGTTTCTTCCGGGGAGCTGTTTTTT.

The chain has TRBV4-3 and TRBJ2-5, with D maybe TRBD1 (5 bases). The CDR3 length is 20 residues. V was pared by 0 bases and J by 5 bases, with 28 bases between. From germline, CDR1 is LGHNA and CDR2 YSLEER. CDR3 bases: TGCGCCAGCAGCCAAGACAAGGCACGGCCGAGTTCGGAGAAGGGGGAGACCCAGTACTTC. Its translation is CASSQDKARPSSEKGETQYF.

The CDR3 is CASSGTIEETQYF. CDR3 DNA: TGTGCCAGCAGCGGGACTATCGAGGAGACCCAGTACTTC. The genes are TRBV2 and TRBJ2-5; the match to TRBD2 covers 7 bases. The ends lost 6 bases at V and 5 bases at J; junction bases unmatched: 6. The germline V gene has CDR1 SNHLY and CDR2 FYNNEI. CDR3 size: 13 residues.